Here is one T cell receptor beta chain with its context. In Cohort 3, a recovered donor had either two negative PCRs, clearance, or symptom resolution. These data are taken from a study of blood T cell repertoires in COVID-19. CDR1 and CDR2 (germline): SGHDN, FVKESK. V was clipped by 5 bases and J by 4 bases, with 10 bases between them. The CDR3 consists of 13 residues. Some clones are missing from TCRdb's copy, which holds only in-frame ones; the method was immunoSEQ multiplex PCR. Counted here are 100,000 to 150,000 clones, 86% occurring once; the ten biggest clones make up about 2.5%. The specimen sequenced was PBMCs or T cells enriched from blood (not recorded which). The genes are TRBV14 and TRBJ2-3; D is possibly TRBD1 (6 bases). This receptor was taken from a woman between 45 and 65 years old who had recovered from COVID-19. The CDR3, as DNA: TGTGCCAGCAGCGGGGACAATTCAGATACGCAGTATTTT. Protein product: CASSGDNSDTQYF.